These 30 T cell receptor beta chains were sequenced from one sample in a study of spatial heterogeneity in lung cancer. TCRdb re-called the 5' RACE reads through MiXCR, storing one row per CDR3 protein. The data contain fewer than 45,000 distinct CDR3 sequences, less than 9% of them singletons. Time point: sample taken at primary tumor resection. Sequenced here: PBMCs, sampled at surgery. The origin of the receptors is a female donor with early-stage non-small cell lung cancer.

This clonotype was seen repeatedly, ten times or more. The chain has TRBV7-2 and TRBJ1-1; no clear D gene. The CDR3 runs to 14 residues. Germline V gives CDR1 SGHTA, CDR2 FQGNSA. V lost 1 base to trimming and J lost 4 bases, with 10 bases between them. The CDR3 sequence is CASSLGLRGTEAFF. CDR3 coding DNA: TGTGCCAGCAGCTTAGGGCTGCGGGGCACTGAAGCTTTCTTT.

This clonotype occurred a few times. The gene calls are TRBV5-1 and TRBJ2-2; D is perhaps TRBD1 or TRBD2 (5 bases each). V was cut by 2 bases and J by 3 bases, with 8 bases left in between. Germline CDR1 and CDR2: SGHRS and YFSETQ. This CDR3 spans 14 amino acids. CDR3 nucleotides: TGCGCCAGCAGCTTAGGGGAGTACACCGGGGAGCTGTTTTTT. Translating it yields CASSLGEYTGELFF.

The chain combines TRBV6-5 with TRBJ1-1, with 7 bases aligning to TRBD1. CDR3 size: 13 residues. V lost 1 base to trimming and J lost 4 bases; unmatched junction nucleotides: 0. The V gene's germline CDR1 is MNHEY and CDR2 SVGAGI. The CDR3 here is CASSYYRGTEAFF. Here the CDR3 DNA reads TGTGCCAGCAGTTACTACAGGGGCACTGAAGCTTTCTTT.

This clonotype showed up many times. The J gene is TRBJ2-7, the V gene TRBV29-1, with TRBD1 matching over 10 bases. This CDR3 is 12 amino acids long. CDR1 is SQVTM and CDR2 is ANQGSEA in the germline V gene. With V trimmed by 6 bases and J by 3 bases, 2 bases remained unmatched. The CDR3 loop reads CSVRTGGYEQYF. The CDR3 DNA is TGCAGCGTCCGGACAGGGGGCTACGAGCAGTACTTC.

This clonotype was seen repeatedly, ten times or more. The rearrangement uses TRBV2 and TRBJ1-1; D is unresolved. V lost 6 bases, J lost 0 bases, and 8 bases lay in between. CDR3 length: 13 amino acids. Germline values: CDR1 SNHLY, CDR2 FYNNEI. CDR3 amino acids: CASRPHLNTEAFF. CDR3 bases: TGTGCCAGCAGACCGCACCTGAACACTGAAGCTTTCTTT. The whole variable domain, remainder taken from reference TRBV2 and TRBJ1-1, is EPEVTQTPSHQVTQMGQEVILRCVPISNHLYFYWYRQILGQKVEFLVSFYNNEISEKSEIFDDQFSVERPDGSNFTLKIRSTKLEDSAMYFCASRPHLNTEAFFGQGTRLTVV.

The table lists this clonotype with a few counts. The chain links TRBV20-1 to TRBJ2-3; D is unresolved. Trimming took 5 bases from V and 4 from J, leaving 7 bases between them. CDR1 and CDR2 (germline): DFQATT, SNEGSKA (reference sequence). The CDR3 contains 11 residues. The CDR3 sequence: CSAGPADTQYF. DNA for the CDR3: TGCAGTGCTGGTCCGGCAGATACGCAGTATTTT.

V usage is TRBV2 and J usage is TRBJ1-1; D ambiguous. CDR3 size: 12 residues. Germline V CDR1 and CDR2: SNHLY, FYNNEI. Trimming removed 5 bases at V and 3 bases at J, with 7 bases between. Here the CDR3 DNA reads TGTGCCAGCAGTCCCAGCTACACTGAAGCTTTCTTT. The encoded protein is CASSPSYTEAFF.

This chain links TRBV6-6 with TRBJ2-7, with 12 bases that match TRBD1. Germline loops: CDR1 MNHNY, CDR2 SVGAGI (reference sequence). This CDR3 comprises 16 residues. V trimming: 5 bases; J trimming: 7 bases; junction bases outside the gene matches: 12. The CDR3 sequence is CASSPSGGQGAREQYF. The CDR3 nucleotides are TGTGCCAGCAGTCCCTCCGGGGGACAGGGGGCGAGGGAGCAGTACTTC.

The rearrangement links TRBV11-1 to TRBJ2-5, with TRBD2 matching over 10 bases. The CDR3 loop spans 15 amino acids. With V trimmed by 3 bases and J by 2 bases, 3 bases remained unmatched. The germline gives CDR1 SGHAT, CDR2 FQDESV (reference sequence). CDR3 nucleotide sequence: TGTGCCAGCAGCTTTCCTAGCGGGGGACAAGAGACCCAGTACTTC. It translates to CASSFPSGGQETQYF.

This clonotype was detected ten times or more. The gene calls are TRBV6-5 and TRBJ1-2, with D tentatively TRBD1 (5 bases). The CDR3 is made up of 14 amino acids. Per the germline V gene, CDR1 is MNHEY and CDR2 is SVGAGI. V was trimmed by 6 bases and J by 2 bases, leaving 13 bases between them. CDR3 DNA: TGTGCCAGCAGCTCCGGGACCCAGAACTATGGCTACACCTTC. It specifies CASSSGTQNYGYTF.

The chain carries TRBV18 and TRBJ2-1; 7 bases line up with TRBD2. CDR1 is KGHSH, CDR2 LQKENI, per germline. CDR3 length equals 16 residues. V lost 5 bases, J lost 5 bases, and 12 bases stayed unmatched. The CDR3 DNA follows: TGTGCCAGCTCAAAGGGACTACCTTCGGATAACAATGAGCAGTTCTTC. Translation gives CASSKGLPSDNNEQFF.

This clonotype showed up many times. The CDR3 coding sequence is TGTGCCAGCGGGACGTCGAAGGCGCCGGCCAAGGAGGTGATTGGATACAATGAGCAGTTCTTC. Its translation: CASGTSKAPAKEVIGYNEQFF. V and J are TRBV2 and TRBJ2-1; either TRBD1 or TRBD2 may supply D (5 bases each). The V end lost 8 bases, the J end lost 4 bases, and 36 bases lay between the germline ends. CDR3 length equals 21 residues. Germline CDR1 SNHLY, CDR2 FYNNEI.

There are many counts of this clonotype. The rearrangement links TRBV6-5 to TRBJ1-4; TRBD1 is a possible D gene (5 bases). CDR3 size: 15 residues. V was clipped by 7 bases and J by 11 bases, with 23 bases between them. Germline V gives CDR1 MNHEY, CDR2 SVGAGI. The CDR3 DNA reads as TGTGCCAGCACCCCCCTATCAGTGTTGGGACGGAAACTGTTTTTT. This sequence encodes CASTPLSVLGRKLFF.

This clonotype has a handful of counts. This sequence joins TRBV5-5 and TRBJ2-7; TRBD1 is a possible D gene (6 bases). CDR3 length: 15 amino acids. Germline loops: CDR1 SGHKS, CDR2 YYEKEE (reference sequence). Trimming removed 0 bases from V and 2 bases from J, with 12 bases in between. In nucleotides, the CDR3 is TGTGCCAGCAGCTTGGTAACAGGGCCTACCTACGAGCAGTACTTC. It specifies CASSLVTGPTYEQYF.

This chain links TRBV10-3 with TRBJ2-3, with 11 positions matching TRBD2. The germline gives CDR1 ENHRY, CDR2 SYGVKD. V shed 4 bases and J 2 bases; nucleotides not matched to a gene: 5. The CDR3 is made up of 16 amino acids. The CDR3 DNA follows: TGTGCCATCAGTGGACTTAGCGGGAGGGTCACAGATACGCAGTATTTT. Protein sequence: CAISGLSGRVTDTQYF.

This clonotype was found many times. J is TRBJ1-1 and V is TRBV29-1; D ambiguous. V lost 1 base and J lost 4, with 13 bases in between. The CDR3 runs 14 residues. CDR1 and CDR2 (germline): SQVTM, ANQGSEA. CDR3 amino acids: CSVEGRPRGTEAFF. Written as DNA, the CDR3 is TGCAGCGTTGAAGGCAGGCCCCGGGGCACTGAAGCTTTCTTT.

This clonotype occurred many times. The CDR3 nucleotides read TGTGCCAGCAGCAACCTTATACGGACCGATGAGCAGTTCTTC. Amino acid sequence: CASSNLIRTDEQFF. The chain uses TRBV11-2 and TRBJ2-1; no definite D call. CDR1 and CDR2 from the germline V gene are SGHAT and FQNNGV. There are 14 residues in the CDR3. Between the trimmed V and J ends, which lost 5 bases and 8 bases, there was a span of 16 bases.

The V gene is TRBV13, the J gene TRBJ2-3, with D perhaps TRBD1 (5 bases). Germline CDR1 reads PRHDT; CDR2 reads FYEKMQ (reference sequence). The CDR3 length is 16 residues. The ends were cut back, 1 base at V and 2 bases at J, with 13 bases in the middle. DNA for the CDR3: TGTGCCAGCAGCTTAGTCAGGGCTAGAGACACAGATACGCAGTATTTT. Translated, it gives CASSLVRARDTDTQYF.

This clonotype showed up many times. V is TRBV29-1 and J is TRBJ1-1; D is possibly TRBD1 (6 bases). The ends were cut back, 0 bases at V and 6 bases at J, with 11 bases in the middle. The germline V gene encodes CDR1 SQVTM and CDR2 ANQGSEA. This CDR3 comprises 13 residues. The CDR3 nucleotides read TGCAGCGTTGAAGATCTCGGGGGCTCTGAAGCTTTCTTT. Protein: CSVEDLGGSEAFF.

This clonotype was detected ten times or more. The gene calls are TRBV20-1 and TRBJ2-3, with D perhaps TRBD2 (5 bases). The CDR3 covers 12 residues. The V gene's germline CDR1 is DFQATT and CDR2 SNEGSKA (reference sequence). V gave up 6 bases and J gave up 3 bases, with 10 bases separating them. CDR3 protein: CSAKRGTDTQYF. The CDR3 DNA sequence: TGCAGTGCCAAGCGAGGGACAGATACGCAGTATTTT.

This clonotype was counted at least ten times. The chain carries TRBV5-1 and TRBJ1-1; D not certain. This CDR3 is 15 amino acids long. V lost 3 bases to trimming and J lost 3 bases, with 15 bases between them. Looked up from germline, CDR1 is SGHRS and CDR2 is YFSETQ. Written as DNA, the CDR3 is TGCGCCAGCAGCTCTGGCGCTAGTCGGGACACTGAAGCTTTCTTT. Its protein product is CASSSGASRDTEAFF.

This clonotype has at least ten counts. CDR3 DNA: TGTGCCAGCAGCCTGGACAGGGCTGGCTACACCTTC. Its protein product is CASSLDRAGYTF. The J gene is TRBJ1-2, the V gene TRBV5-4; 8 nucleotides match TRBD1. The V gene's germline CDR1 is SGHNT and CDR2 YYREEE (reference sequence). J lost 7 bases, V lost 4 bases, and 3 bases had no gene match. This CDR3 comprises 12 residues.

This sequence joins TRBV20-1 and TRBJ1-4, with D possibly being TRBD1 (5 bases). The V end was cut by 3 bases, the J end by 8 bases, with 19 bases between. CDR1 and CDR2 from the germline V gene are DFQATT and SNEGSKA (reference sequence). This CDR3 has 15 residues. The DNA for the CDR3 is TGCAGTGCTAGCCCCTCCGGAGGGGCGCGGGAAAAACTGTTTTTT. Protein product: CSASPSGGAREKLFF.

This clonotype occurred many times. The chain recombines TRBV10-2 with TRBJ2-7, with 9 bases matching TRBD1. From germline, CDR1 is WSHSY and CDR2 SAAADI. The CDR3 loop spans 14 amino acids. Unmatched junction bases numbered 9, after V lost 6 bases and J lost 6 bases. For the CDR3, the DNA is TGCGCCAGCAGCATCCGGGACAGGGTCGCCGAGCAGTACTTC. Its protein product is CASSIRDRVAEQYF.

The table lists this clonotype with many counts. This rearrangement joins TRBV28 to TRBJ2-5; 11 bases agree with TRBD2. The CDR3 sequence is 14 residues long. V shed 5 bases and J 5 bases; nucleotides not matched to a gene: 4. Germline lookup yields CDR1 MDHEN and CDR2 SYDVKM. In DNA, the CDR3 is TGTGCCAGCAGTGAACTAGCGGGAGTGGAGACCCAGTACTTC. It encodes CASSELAGVETQYF.

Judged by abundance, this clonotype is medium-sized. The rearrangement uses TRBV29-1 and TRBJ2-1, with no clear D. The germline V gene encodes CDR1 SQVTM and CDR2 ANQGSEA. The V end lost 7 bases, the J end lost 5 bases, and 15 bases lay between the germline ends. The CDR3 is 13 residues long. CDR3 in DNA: TGCAGCGCCTCTGGTAGGGTCAACAATGAGCAGTTCTTC. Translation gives CSASGRVNNEQFF.

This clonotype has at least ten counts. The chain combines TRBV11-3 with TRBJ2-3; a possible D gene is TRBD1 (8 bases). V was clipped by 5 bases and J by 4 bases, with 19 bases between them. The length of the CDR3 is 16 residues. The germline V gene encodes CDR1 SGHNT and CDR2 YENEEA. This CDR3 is CASSPRTGRGADTQYF. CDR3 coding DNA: TGTGCCAGCAGCCCAAGGACAGGGAGGGGAGCAGATACGCAGTATTTT.

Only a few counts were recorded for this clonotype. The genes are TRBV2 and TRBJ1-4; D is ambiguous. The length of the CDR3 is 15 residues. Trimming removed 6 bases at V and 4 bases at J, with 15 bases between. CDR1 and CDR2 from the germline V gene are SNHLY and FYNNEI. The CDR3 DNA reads TGTGCCAGCAGCCCGTTCGGGTCCGATAATGAAAAACTGTTTTTT. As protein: CASSPFGSDNEKLFF.

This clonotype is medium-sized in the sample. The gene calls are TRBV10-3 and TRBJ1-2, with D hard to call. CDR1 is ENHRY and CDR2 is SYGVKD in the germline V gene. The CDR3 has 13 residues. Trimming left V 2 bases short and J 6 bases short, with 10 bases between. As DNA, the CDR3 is TGTGCCATCAGTGAGGATAGTGAGGATGGCTACACCTTC. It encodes CAISEDSEDGYTF.

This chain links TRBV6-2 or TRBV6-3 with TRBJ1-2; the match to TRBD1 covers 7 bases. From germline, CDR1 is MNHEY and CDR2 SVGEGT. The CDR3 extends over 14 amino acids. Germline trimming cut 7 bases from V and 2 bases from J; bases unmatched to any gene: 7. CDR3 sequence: CASKIDRVNYGYTF. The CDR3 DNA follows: TGTGCCAGCAAGATTGACAGGGTGAACTATGGCTACACCTTC.